The source of this TCR beta chain is a study of cytomegalovirus exposure and HLA in healthy donors. V trimming: 9 bases; J trimming: 2 bases; junction bases outside the gene matches: 8. Germline V gene data show CDR1 as MNHEY and CDR2 as SVGAGI. The CDR3 sequence is 14 residues long. The PCR used 60 Vbeta and 13 Jbeta primers. The repertoire was sequenced with immunoSEQ multiplex PCR; TCRdb's copy has only in-frame clones and lacks some. This table has 18,000 or so clones, approximately 68% appearing once. Sequences were obtained from PBMCs. This rearrangement joins TRBV6-5 to TRBJ2-3, with 7 bases aligning to TRBD1. This receptor was obtained from a man aged 18-30 years in good health and CMV-seronegative. The CDR3 loop reads CASRRTGFTDTQYF. CDR3 DNA: TGTGCCAGTAGGAGGACAGGATTCACAGATACGCAGTATTTT.